Listed here are 15 T cell receptor beta chains from one sample, sequenced in a study of CD4+ T cells in melanoma. Generated by immunoSEQ multiplex PCR, the TCRdb table keeps only in-frame clones and is missing some. The data contain around 5,700 clones, just under 70% of them singletons. The source material was cells from a culture (not recorded whether cultured in vitro). Receptor source: a human donor with melanoma.

V is TRBV11-2 and J is TRBJ2-3, with D uncertain. CDR3 size: 16 residues. Germline-derived CDR1 and CDR2 are SGHAT and FQNNGV. The V end lost 1 base, the J end lost 2 bases, and 13 bases lay between the germline ends. CDR3 sequence (DNA): TGTGCCAGCAGCTTAGGGCAAGGGCCCCCCACAGATACGCAGTATTTT. It is translated as CASSLGQGPPTDTQYF.

The J gene is TRBJ2-6, the V gene TRBV9; no clear D gene. Germline CDR1 SGDLS, CDR2 YYNGEE. Trimming shortened V by 3 bases and J by 0 bases, and 7 bases separated the two germline ends. CDR3 length: 15 residues. CDR3 amino acids: CASSGAGSGANVLTF. The DNA for the CDR3 is TGTGCCAGCAGCGGGGCAGGCTCTGGGGCCAACGTCCTGACTTTC.

The chain recombines TRBV14 with TRBJ2-5; no firm D call. Trimming removed 4 bases at V and 2 bases at J, with 17 bases between. Germline CDR1 is SGHDN and CDR2 is FVKESK. This CDR3 is built from 16 residues. This CDR3 reads CASSPLFRGEQETQYF. CDR3 DNA: TGTGCCAGCAGCCCCCTTTTCCGTGGTGAGCAAGAGACCCAGTACTTC.

By share of the sample, this clone is medium-sized. V and J are TRBV6-2 or TRBV6-3 and TRBJ1-5; D call uncertain. The CDR3 totals 14 residues. V shed 2 bases and J shed 6 bases, with 11 bases lying between them. CDR1 and CDR2 (germline): MNHEY, SVGEGT. The CDR3 reads CASSYGALSQPQHF. The CDR3 DNA sequence: TGTGCCAGCAGTTACGGTGCATTGTCTCAGCCCCAGCATTTT.

This chain joins TRBV5-1 and TRBJ2-5; 9 bases agree with TRBD2. The CDR3 consists of 18 residues. The V segment lost 0 bases and the J segment 4 bases; nucleotides outside the gene matches: 13. In germline, CDR1 is SGHRS, CDR2 YFSETQ. This chain's CDR3 is CASSLAGHSSGGVETQYF. DNA for the CDR3: TGCGCCAGCAGCTTGGCCGGACACAGTAGCGGGGGCGTAGAGACCCAGTACTTC.

CDR3 sequence (DNA): TGTGCCAGCAGTTCCGGGACCCAAGACAATGAGCAGTTCTTC. Its protein is CASSSGTQDNEQFF. The V call is TRBV7-3, the J call TRBJ2-1, with D perhaps matching TRBD1 or TRBD2 (5 bases each). This CDR3 has 14 residues. Trimming left V 6 bases short and J 5 bases short, with 14 bases between. From germline, CDR1 is SGHTA and CDR2 FQGTGA.

V gene TRBV7-9 combines with J gene TRBJ1-1; TRBD1 matches 7 bases. The V and J ends lost 5 bases and 8 bases, in that order; junction bases with no gene match: 5. The CDR3 loop spans 12 amino acids. Germline CDR1 reads SEHNR; CDR2 reads FQNEAQ (reference sequence). The CDR3 DNA reads TGTGCCAGCAGCCCAGGGACAGCAGAAGCTTTCTTT. It is translated as CASSPGTAEAFF.

This clone is deemed large. The chain couples TRBV5-1 to TRBJ2-2, with TRBD1 matching 8 bases. The trim removed 4 bases at V and 6 bases at J, leaving 5 bases unmatched. The CDR3 is 14 amino acids. Per germline, CDR1 SGHRS and CDR2 YFSETQ. DNA for the CDR3: TGCGCCAGCAGCCTACGACAGGGGTCCGGGGAGCTGTTTTTT. It translates to CASSLRQGSGELFF.

The chain recombines TRBV5-8 with TRBJ2-1, with 7 nucleotides matching TRBD1. Germline V gives CDR1 SGHTS, CDR2 YDEGEE. V was pared by 1 base and J by 7 bases, with 5 bases of the junction left unmatched. The length of the CDR3 is 14 residues. CDR3: CASSLLTGWNEQFF. As DNA, the CDR3 is TGTGCCAGCAGCTTGTTGACAGGGTGGAATGAGCAGTTCTTC.

The genes are TRBV7-6 and TRBJ2-5; 7 positions agree with TRBD1. Germline V gene sequence: CDR1 SGHVS, CDR2 FNYEAQ. The CDR3 spans 15 residues. Trimming removed 5 bases from V and 2 bases from J; junction bases left unmatched: 8. CDR3 residues: CASSRWDSLQETQYF. The CDR3 DNA reads as TGTGCCAGCAGCAGGTGGGACAGTCTGCAAGAGACCCAGTACTTC.

By sample share, this clone is medium-sized. The chain is built from TRBV6-5 and TRBJ1-5, with unresolved D. The CDR3 spans 11 residues. Germline V gene sequence: CDR1 MNHEY, CDR2 SVGAGI. The ends were cut back, 8 bases at V and 6 bases at J, with 8 bases in the middle. The CDR3 is CASGTIQPQHF. DNA for the CDR3: TGTGCCAGCGGTACTATTCAGCCCCAGCATTTT.

The chain carries TRBV19 and TRBJ1-1, with D maybe TRBD1 (6 bases). Per germline, CDR1 LNHDA and CDR2 SQIVND (reference sequence). The V and J ends lost 1 base and 1 base respectively, with 13 bases between them. The CDR3 runs 16 residues. CDR3 coding DNA: TGTGCCAGTAGTATAGGCCGAGGGGGGCCGAACACTGAAGCTTTCTTT. It encodes CASSIGRGGPNTEAFF. Full variable domain (remainder filled in from reference TRBV19 and TRBJ1-1): DGGITQSPKYLFRKEGQNVTLSCEQNLNHDAMYWYRQDPGQGLRLIYYSQIVNDFQKGDIAEGYSVSREKKESFPLTVTSAQKNPTAFYLCASSIGRGGPNTEAFFGQGTRLTVV.

In this sample, this clone turned up a few times. The rearrangement uses TRBV2 and TRBJ1-1, with 9 bases aligning to TRBD1. The CDR3 has 13 residues. Unmatched junction bases numbered 5, after V lost 6 bases and J lost 6 bases. The germline CDR1 and CDR2 sequences are SNHLY and FYNNEI. The CDR3 here is CASRGQGLPEAFF. As DNA, the CDR3 is TGTGCCAGCAGAGGACAGGGGCTCCCTGAAGCTTTCTTT. The variable domain in full, completed from reference TRBV2 and TRBJ1-1, reads EPEVTQTPSHQVTQMGQEVILRCVPISNHLYFYWYRQILGQKVEFLVSFYNNEISEKSEIFDDQFSVERPDGSNFTLKIRSTKLEDSAMYFCASRGQGLPEAFFGQGTRLTVV.

Only a few counts were recorded for this clone. The chain links TRBV29-1 to TRBJ2-1, with 7 nucleotides matching TRBD1. CDR3 length: 15 amino acids. Germline-derived CDR1 and CDR2 are SQVTM and ANQGSEA. V lost 7 bases and J lost 3; bases outside the gene matches: 12. The CDR3 loop reads CSGAFYWDSYNEQFF. The CDR3 nucleotides are TGCAGCGGTGCCTTCTACTGGGACAGCTACAATGAGCAGTTCTTC.

The CDR3 protein is CASSYTETNTEAFF. The CDR3, as DNA: TGTGCCAGCAGTTACACCGAGACTAACACTGAAGCTTTCTTT. V gene TRBV6-6 combines with J gene TRBJ1-1; D is unclear. Trimming removed 2 bases from V and 2 bases from J, with 9 bases in between. CDR1 MNHNY and CDR2 SVGAGI come from the germline V gene (reference sequence). This CDR3 spans 14 amino acids.